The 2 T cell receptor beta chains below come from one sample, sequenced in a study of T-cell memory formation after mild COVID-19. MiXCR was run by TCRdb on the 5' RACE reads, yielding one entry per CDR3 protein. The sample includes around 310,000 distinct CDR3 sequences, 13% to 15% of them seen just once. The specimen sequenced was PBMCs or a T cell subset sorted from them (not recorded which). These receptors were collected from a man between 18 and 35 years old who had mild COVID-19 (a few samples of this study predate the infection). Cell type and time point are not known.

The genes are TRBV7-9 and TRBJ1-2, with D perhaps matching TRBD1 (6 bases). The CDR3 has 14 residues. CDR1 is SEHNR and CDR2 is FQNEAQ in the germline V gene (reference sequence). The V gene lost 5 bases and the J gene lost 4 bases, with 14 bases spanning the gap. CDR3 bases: TGTGCCAGCAGCCCCGGACAGCCTTTCTATGGCTACACCTTC. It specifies CASSPGQPFYGYTF.

The CDR3 spells CASSSPESHEKLFF. CDR3 bases: TGTGCCAGCAGCTCCCCCGAGTCTCATGAAAAACTGTTTTTT. This chain uses TRBV7-9 with TRBJ1-4; D remains unclear. V lost 4 bases, J lost 6 bases, and 12 bases lay in between. Germline loops: CDR1 SEHNR, CDR2 FQNEAQ (reference sequence). This CDR3 comprises 14 residues.